This T cell receptor (beta chain) was recovered during a study of T cells in localized non-small cell lung cancer. Study results and caveats: Because only a single region of the tumor was sequenced, heterogeneity remains possible.

Remarks on this clone: Its antigen remains unknown.

TCRdb's copy holds only in-frame clones and misses some; the assay was immunoSEQ multiplex PCR. The table lists around 18,000 clones, around four fifths of them singletons, with about 25% in the top ten. The sequencing here drew on peripheral blood, taken before any cancer treatment. The clonotype originates from a female donor over 55 with stage I lung adenocarcinoma.

CDR3 nucleotide sequence: TGTGCCAGCAGCCCCGACCCACGGAATTCACCCCTCCACTTT. Its protein product is CASSPDPRNSPLHF. This rearrangement joins TRBV5-6 to TRBJ1-6; no clear D. The CDR3 is 14 amino acids. From germline, CDR1 is SGHDT and CDR2 YYEEEE. Trimming pared 4 bases from V and 7 bases from J, leaving 12 bases between. The full variable domain, completed using reference TRBV5-6 and TRBJ1-6, is DAGVTQSPTHLIKTRGQQVTLRCSPKSGHDTVSWYQQALGQGPQFIFQYYEEEERQRGNFPDRFSGHQFPNYSSELNVNALLLGDSALYLCASSPDPRNSPLHFGNGTRLTVT.